Below, 17 T cell receptor beta chains from the same sample are listed, as sequenced in a study of shared clonotypes between healthy human individuals. The naive CD8 fraction comprised CD45RO-negative cells positively selected for CCR7 and excluded terminally differentiated effector memory CD45RA+ cells. Profiled with immunoSEQ multiplex PCR; TCRdb holds only in-frame clones, not every one. In the table there are hundreds of thousands of clones, around 96% of which are singletons. Material: naive CD8+ T cells sorted from blood. These receptors all stem from a woman aged 30 to 39 in good health.

The rearrangement joins TRBV30 to TRBJ2-1; D perhaps matches TRBD2 (5 bases). Germline V lookup: CDR1 GTSNPN, CDR2 SVGIG (reference sequence). V was cut by 0 bases and J by 9 bases, with 12 bases left in between. The CDR3 extends over 13 amino acids. CDR3 DNA sequence: TGTGCCTGGAGTGTACTAGGGATGGGTGAGCAGTTCTTC. Protein product: CAWSVLGMGEQFF.

This chain connects TRBV19 to TRBJ2-5; TRBD1 matches at 8 bases. The J segment lost 2 bases and the V segment lost 3 bases, leaving 8 bases of the junction unmatched. Germline assignment: CDR1 LNHDA and CDR2 SQIVND (reference sequence). The CDR3 is made up of 16 amino acids. Here the CDR3 DNA reads TGTGCCAGTAGTATTGGGGGGACAGGAAATCAAGAGACCCAGTACTTC. Protein: CASSIGGTGNQETQYF.

This clone was seen just once. J is TRBJ2-2 and V is TRBV7-8, with D hard to call. Germline CDR1 reads SGHVS; CDR2 reads FQNEAQ. CDR3 size: 14 residues. Trimming left V 1 base short and J 4 bases short, with 7 bases between. The CDR3 nucleotides are TGTGCCAGCAGCTTAGAGCCGACCACCGGGGAGCTGTTTTTT. Encoded protein: CASSLEPTTGELFF. Filled out from reference TRBV7-8 and TRBJ2-2, the complete variable domain reads GAGVSQSPRYKVAKRGQDVALRCDPISGHVSLFWYQQALGQGPEFLTYFQNEAQLDKSGLPSDRFFAERPEGSVSTLKIQRTQQEDSAVYLCASSLEPTTGELFFGEGSRLTVL.

DNA of the CDR3: TGTGCCAGCAGCAGCGGGACGGGGGACTCCTACGAGCAGTACTTC. Translation: CASSSGTGDSYEQYF. This sequence joins TRBV13 and TRBJ2-7; TRBD2 matches at 7 bases. Germline V lookup: CDR1 PRHDT, CDR2 FYEKMQ (reference sequence). The CDR3 contains 15 residues. Unmatched junction bases numbered 7, after V lost 5 bases and J lost 0 bases.

The rearrangement links TRBV19 to TRBJ1-1; 8 bases match TRBD1. CDR3 size: 15 residues. The V and J ends lost 2 bases and 4 bases, in that order; junction bases with no gene match: 6. Germline lookup yields CDR1 LNHDA and CDR2 SQIVND (reference sequence). In DNA form, the CDR3 reads TGTGCCAGTAGTATATCAGGGGGCGTTAGCACTGAAGCTTTCTTT. Translating it yields CASSISGGVSTEAFF.

The genes are TRBV7-9 and TRBJ2-2; possibly TRBD1 for D (5 bases). Germline V gene data show CDR1 as SEHNR and CDR2 as FQNEAQ (reference sequence). The V end lost 5 bases, the J end lost 2 bases, and 9 bases lay between the germline ends. The CDR3 runs 14 residues. The DNA of the CDR3 is TGTGCCAGCAGCCCAGGGTTTAACACCGGGGAGCTGTTTTTT. This sequence encodes CASSPGFNTGELFF. Full variable domain (rest looked up from reference TRBV7-9 and TRBJ2-2): DTGVSQNPRHKITKRGQNVTFRCDPISEHNRLYWYRQTLGQGPEFLTYFQNEAQLEKSRLLSDRFSAERPKGSFSTLEIQRTEQGDSAMYLCASSPGFNTGELFFGEGSRLTVL.

This chain links TRBV28 with TRBJ2-1, with 9 bases fitting TRBD2. This CDR3 has 14 amino acids. Trimming took 7 bases from V and 7 from J; bases not matched to a gene: 8. CDR1 and CDR2 (germline): MDHEN, SYDVKM. This CDR3 reads CASTFSGSANEQFF. The CDR3 nucleotides are TGTGCCAGCACTTTTAGCGGGAGTGCAAATGAGCAGTTCTTC.

This clone has more than one count but fewer than ten. Distinct nucleotide sequences in the sample also encode this CDR3. The genes are TRBV27 and TRBJ2-5; D not resolved. The CDR3 loop spans 11 amino acids. With 3 bases removed from V and 5 bases from J, the gap between germline ends came to 4 bases. Germline V gene sequence: CDR1 MNHEY, CDR2 SMNVEV (reference sequence). This CDR3 reads CASSLGETQYF. The DNA of the CDR3 is TGTGCCAGCAGTTTGGGGGAGACCCAGTACTTC.

V usage is TRBV5-1 and J usage is TRBJ2-1, with TRBD1 matching over 10 bases. Trimming removed 0 bases from V and 4 bases from J; junction bases left unmatched: 4. Germline CDR1 and CDR2: SGHRS and YFSETQ. The CDR3 consists of 16 residues. The CDR3 bases are TGCGCCAGCAGCTTGGGGGACAGGGGTTTTTACAATGAGCAGTTCTTC. Translating gives CASSLGDRGFYNEQFF.

The chain recombines TRBV4-1 with TRBJ2-7; 10 nucleotides line up with TRBD1. Germline CDR1 reads MGHRA; CDR2 reads YSYEKL. V shed 1 base and J 4 bases; nucleotides not matched to a gene: 7. The CDR3 runs 16 residues. CDR3: CASSQGETGGGYEQYF. The CDR3, as DNA: TGCGCCAGCAGCCAAGGCGAGACAGGGGGCGGATACGAGCAGTACTTC.

The rearrangement links TRBV28 to TRBJ1-5; a possible D gene is TRBD1 (5 bases). Per germline, CDR1 MDHEN and CDR2 SYDVKM. CDR3 length: 16 residues. V was clipped by 4 bases and J by 5 bases, with 18 bases between them. CDR3 nucleotides: TGTGCCAGCAGTTCGATCGACAGATCTATACATCAGCCCCAGCATTTT. This encodes CASSSIDRSIHQPQHF.

The V call is TRBV4-1, the J call TRBJ1-5; 7 bases line up with TRBD1. Germline V gives CDR1 MGHRA, CDR2 YSYEKL. The CDR3 is 15 residues long. Losses at the gene ends were 1 base for V and 4 bases for J; bases not matched to a gene: 4. Here the CDR3 DNA reads TGCGCCAGCAGCCAAGGCCCGACAGGGAATCAGCCCCAGCATTTT. As protein: CASSQGPTGNQPQHF.

This sequence joins TRBV7-7 and TRBJ2-5; D perhaps matches TRBD1 (6 bases). Germline V gives CDR1 SSHAT, CDR2 FNYEAQ (reference sequence). Trimming stripped 2 bases from V and 1 base from J, with 14 bases between. The CDR3 runs to 16 residues. The CDR3 sequence: CASSLLTGTPQETQYF. CDR3 bases: TGTGCCAGCAGCTTATTAACAGGGACCCCCCAAGAGACCCAGTACTTC. Full variable domain (rest looked up from reference TRBV7-7 and TRBJ2-5): GAGVSQSPRYKVTKRGQDVTLRCDPISSHATLYWYQQALGQGPEFLTYFNYEAQPDKSGLPSDRFSAERPEGSISTLTIQRTEQRDSAMYRCASSLLTGTPQETQYFGPGTRLLVL.

The chain combines TRBV5-6 with TRBJ2-5, with D uncertain. Trimming shortened V by 4 bases and J by 4 bases, and 11 bases separated the two germline ends. CDR1 is SGHDT, CDR2 YYEEEE, per germline. The CDR3 sequence is 13 residues long. CDR3 DNA: TGTGCCAGCAGCGTGGCCGGTGGAGAGACCCAGTACTTC. Its protein is CASSVAGGETQYF.

The rearrangement uses TRBV14 and TRBJ2-5; 9 nucleotides agree with TRBD1. Unmatched junction bases numbered 8, after V lost 3 bases and J lost 3 bases. There are 16 residues in the CDR3. Germline V gives CDR1 SGHDN, CDR2 FVKESK. CDR3 loop: CASSHIPGQGKETQYF. The DNA of the CDR3 is TGTGCCAGCAGCCATATTCCGGGACAGGGAAAAGAGACCCAGTACTTC.

This chain uses TRBV7-9 with TRBJ1-5, with 7 nucleotides matching TRBD1. The germline V gene has CDR1 SEHNR and CDR2 FQNEAQ (reference sequence). This CDR3 region has 15 residues. Trimming at V came to 6 bases and at J to 3 bases, leaving 8 bases not matched to a gene. The CDR3 nucleotides are TGTGCCAGCAGTCCTCCCGGGACAGACAATCAGCCCCAGCATTTT. Its translation is CASSPPGTDNQPQHF.

This sequence joins TRBV4-1 and TRBJ1-2, with TRBD1 identical over 7 bases. The germline V gene has CDR1 MGHRA and CDR2 YSYEKL. This CDR3 spans 13 amino acids. Unmatched junction bases numbered 1, after V lost 0 bases and J lost 6 bases. The CDR3 region has the DNA TGCGCCAGCAGCCAAGAGACAGGGAATGGCTACACCTTC. Its translation: CASSQETGNGYTF.